The T cell receptor (beta chain) described here comes from a study of control samples from healthy donors and cancer patients. The CDR3 extends over 18 amino acids. CDR1 and CDR2 from the germline V gene are MDHEN and SYDVKM. Trimming stripped 7 bases from V and 5 bases from J, with 29 bases between. Sequencing was performed with immunoSEQ multiplex PCR; in TCRdb, only in-frame clones are kept and a portion is missing. The sample has about 63,000 clones, 85% seen once. The TCR was taken from a man between 35 and 55 years old in good health. V and J are TRBV28 and TRBJ2-5, with D maybe TRBD1 (6 bases). Source material: blood. This CDR3 reads CASTIEGVGLGGKETQYF. The DNA of the CDR3 is TGTGCCAGCACCATCGAAGGGGTCGGGTTAGGGGGTAAGGAGACCCAGTACTTC.